The subject of this entry is one T cell receptor (beta chain). What it binds is not known. The study ran its PCR with 60 Vbeta and 13 Jbeta primers. Produced via immunoSEQ multiplex PCR; TCRdb's table is partial and in-frame only. Of under 140,000 clones detected, around 80% appear once; the ten largest clones hold under 15%. The CDR3 consists of 16 residues. Per the germline V gene, CDR1 is SGHTA and CDR2 is FQGNSA. The ends lost 5 bases at V and 5 bases at J; junction bases unmatched: 12. The data were obtained in a study of cytomegalovirus exposure and HLA in healthy donors. General observations from the study: Sequencing depth roughly uniform across donors was assumed in presence/absence analyses. A later analysis showed that HLA-associated TCR beta chains had undergone more clonal expansion than equally common others. In a later analysis, at a false discovery rate of 0.05, about 16,000 TCR beta sequences matched HLA alleles. It was only CMV serostatus that was available as immune exposure information.

The chain couples TRBV7-2 to TRBJ2-5; 9 bases fit TRBD2. The sample was PBMCs. The receptor was isolated from a man aged 25 to 40 in good health and CMV-seropositive. Here the CDR3 DNA reads TGTGCCAGCAGCCGGGGGACTTTGCGGGGGGGCGAGACCCAGTACTTC. This codes for CASSRGTLRGGETQYF.